This T cell receptor (beta chain) was sequenced during a study of technical replicates of blood from a handful of donors. There are 14 residues in the CDR3. Germline lookup yields CDR1 SGHTA and CDR2 FQGNSA. Trimming took off 2 bases at V and 1 base at J, with 8 bases between the two ends. Using immunoSEQ multiplex PCR, the repertoire was profiled, and TCRdb retains in-frame clones only, with some absent. Of tens of thousands of clones in the sample, roughly 90% were seen once. The clonotype was recovered from a human donor in good health. Some clones in this sample may be carry-over from other donors' samples. V usage is TRBV7-2 and J usage is TRBJ1-2; D is undetermined. The sample comprised PBMCs. The DNA for the CDR3 is TGTGCCAGCAGCTTAATGTACAGTAACTATGGCTACACCTTC. It specifies CASSLMYSNYGYTF.